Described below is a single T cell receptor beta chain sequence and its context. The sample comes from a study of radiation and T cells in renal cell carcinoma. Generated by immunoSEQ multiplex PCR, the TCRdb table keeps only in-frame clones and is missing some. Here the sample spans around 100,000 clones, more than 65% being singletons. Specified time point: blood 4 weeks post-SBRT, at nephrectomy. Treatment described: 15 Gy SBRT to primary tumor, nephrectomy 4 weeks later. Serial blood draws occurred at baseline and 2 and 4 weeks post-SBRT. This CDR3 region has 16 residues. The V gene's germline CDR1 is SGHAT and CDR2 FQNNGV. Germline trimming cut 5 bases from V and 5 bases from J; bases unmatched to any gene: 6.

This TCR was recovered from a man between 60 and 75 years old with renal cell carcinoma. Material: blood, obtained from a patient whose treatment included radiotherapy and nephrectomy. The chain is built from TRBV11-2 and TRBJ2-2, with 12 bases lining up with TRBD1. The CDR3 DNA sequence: TGTGCCAGCAGCACCCGGGACAGGGGGCAAACCGGGGAGCTGTTTTTT. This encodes CASSTRDRGQTGELFF.